This is a list of T cell receptor beta chains from one sample in a study of blood T cell repertoires in COVID-19. The assay was immunoSEQ multiplex PCR, and TCRdb's table has in-frame clones only and misses some. In the table there are around 260,000 clones, 80% to 85% of which are singletons. The specimen sequenced was peripheral blood. These receptors originate from a man aged 55-75 years with acute or convalescent COVID-19. The CDR3 runs from the conserved cysteine through the conserved F or W. The order of the fields is V gene, J gene, D gene, clone size, CDR3 protein, CDR3 DNA. A D gene is named only where the DNA matches it firmly. Only part of the rows carry a size: once, few, many, or a class if the clone is expanded.

TRBV9	TRBJ2-3	TRBD2	NA	CASSALAADTQYF	TGTGCCAGCAGCGCCCTAGCGGCAGATACGCAGTATTTT
TRBV6-6	TRBJ2-3	TRBD2	NA	CASSYPLAGGQDTQYF	TGTGCCAGCAGTTACCCCTTAGCGGGGGGGCAGGATACGCAGTATTTT
TRBV4-3	TRBJ2-1	TRBD2	once	CASSQDLYGGGSSYNEQFF	TGCGCCAGCAGCCAAGATCTTTATGGGGGAGGGAGCTCCTACAATGAGCAGTTCTTC
TRBV3-1/TRBV3-2	TRBJ2-3	TRBD2	few	CASSQDIWRGGTDTQYF	TGTGCCAGCAGCCAGGATATCTGGCGGGGGGGCACAGATACGCAGTATTTT
TRBV11-2	TRBJ1-4	NA	NA	CASSSGDTEKLFF	TGTGCCAGCAGCTCCGGGGACACCGAAAAACTGTTTTTT
TRBV27	TRBJ2-5	TRBD1	NA	CASRARRTGGAETQYF	TGTGCCAGCCGAGCGCGACGGACAGGGGGCGCGGAGACCCAGTACTTC
TRBV28	TRBJ2-2	TRBD2	NA	CASSATSGRKDTGELFF	TGTGCCAGCAGTGCGACTAGCGGGAGGAAGGACACCGGGGAGCTGTTTTTT
TRBV28	TRBJ1-1	TRBD1	NA	CASRPDRGSTEAFF	TGTGCCAGCAGGCCGGACAGGGGAAGTACTGAAGCTTTCTTT
TRBV25-1	TRBJ2-1	NA	NA	CASSESGRGGEQFF	TGTGCCAGCAGTGAGTCGGGGCGGGGCGGCGAGCAGTTCTTC
TRBV3-1/TRBV3-2	TRBJ2-5	NA	NA	CASSHAEETQYF	TGTGCCAGCAGCCATGCGGAAGAGACCCAGTACTTC
TRBV7-9	TRBJ1-2	NA	NA	CASSLQRSGGGYTF	TGTGCCAGCAGCTTACAACGCTCGGGGGGCGGCTACACCTTC